The sequence of this T cell receptor beta chain was determined in a study of early T cells in non-severe SARS-CoV-2 infection. Study-level background: Sequencing of unsorted whole blood was done on bulk RNA, leaving chains unpaired. Study findings and constraints: A preference for anti-spike CD8 responses marked VDJdb matching, which missed private and CD4 specificities.

This clonotype was observed a few times. Its cognate antigen is unknown. The germline V gene has CDR1 MNHEY and CDR2 SMNVEV (reference sequence). The CDR3 spans 14 residues. V lost 3 bases to trimming and J lost 3 bases, with 8 bases between them. Researchers tagged individual cDNA molecules with unique molecular identifiers. TCRdb called the 5' RACE reads again in MiXCR, with one record for every CDR3 protein. The sample has 87,000 or so distinct CDR3 sequences, roughly 12% seen once. The sequenced sample consisted of whole blood. The TCR originated in an adult who was a healthcare worker with PCR-confirmed SARS-CoV-2 infection or an uninfected control (not recorded which). The chain couples TRBV27 to TRBJ2-2, with D perhaps matching TRBD1 (5 bases). CDR3: CASSLTAYTGELFF. CDR3 in DNA: TGTGCCAGCAGTTTGACAGCTTACACCGGGGAGCTGTTTTTT.